The source of this T cell receptor (beta chain) is a study of follicular helper T cells after annual influenza vaccination. Study-wide points: Most later recoveries of Day 7 ICOS+CD38+ clones were ICOS-CD38- cTfh.

Looked up from germline, CDR1 is SGHAT and CDR2 is FQNNGV. The CDR3 extends over 14 amino acids. V was shortened by 0 bases and J by 5 bases, with 10 bases between the two germline ends. A note on this clone: Its specificity is not known.

Indicated time point: 2014-2015 season, pre-vaccination. TCRdb's copy holds only in-frame clones and misses some; the assay was immunoSEQ multiplex PCR. The data hold some 9,000 clones, with roughly 80% observed a single time. The sequenced sample was CXCR5+ CD38- circulating T follicular helper cells from blood, obtained on the day of influenza vaccination. Subset described: circulating Tfh, non-naive CD4+CXCR5+PD-1+ (ICOS+CD38+ or ICOS-CD38-). The sequence came from an adult who received the influenza vaccine. The rearrangement uses TRBV11-2 and TRBJ1-2; D is unclear. CDR3 in DNA: TGTGCCAGCAGCTTAGATCTGCTCCTGTATGGCTACACCTTC. It encodes CASSLDLLLYGYTF.